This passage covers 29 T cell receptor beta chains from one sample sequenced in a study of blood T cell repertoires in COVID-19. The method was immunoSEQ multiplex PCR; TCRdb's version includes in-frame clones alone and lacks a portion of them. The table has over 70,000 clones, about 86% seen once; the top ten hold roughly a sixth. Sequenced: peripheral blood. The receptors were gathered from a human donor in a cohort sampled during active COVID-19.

The CDR3 bases are TGTGCCAGCCAATTAGGACAGCGTGGAAACACCATATATTTT. Protein: CASQLGQRGNTIYF. The chain employs TRBV3-1 (or the pseudogene TRBV3-2) and TRBJ1-3, with D possibly matching TRBD1 (6 bases). This CDR3 comprises 14 residues. CDR1 is LGHDT and CDR2 is YNNKEL in the germline V gene (reference sequence). Trimming removed 8 bases from V and 3 bases from J, with 14 bases in between.

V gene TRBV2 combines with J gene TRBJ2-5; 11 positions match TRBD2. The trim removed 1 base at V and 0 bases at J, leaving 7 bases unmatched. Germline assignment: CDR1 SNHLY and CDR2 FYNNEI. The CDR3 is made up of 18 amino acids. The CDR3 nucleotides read TGTGCCAGCAGTGAAGTGCCTAGCGGGAGGCTGCACCAAGAGACCCAGTACTTC. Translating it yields CASSEVPSGRLHQETQYF.

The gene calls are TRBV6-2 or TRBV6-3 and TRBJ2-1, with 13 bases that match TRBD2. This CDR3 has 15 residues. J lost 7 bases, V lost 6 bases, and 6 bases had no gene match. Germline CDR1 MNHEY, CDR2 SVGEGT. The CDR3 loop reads CASSTTSGRWNEQFF. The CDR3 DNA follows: TGTGCCAGCAGCACGACTAGCGGGAGGTGGAATGAGCAGTTCTTC.

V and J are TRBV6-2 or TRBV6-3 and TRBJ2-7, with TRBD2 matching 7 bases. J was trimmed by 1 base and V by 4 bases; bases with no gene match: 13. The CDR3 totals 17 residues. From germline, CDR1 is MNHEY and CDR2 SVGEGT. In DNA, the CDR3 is TGTGCCAGCAGTTTTAGGGTGGACGGCGGGGGTTCCTACGAGCAGTACTTC. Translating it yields CASSFRVDGGGSYEQYF.

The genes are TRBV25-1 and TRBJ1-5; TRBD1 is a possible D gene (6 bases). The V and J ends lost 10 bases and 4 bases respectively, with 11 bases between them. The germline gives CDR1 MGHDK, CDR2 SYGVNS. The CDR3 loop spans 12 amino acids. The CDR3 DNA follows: TGTGCCACTAATCAGGGGAATCAGCCCCAGCATTTT. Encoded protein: CATNQGNQPQHF.

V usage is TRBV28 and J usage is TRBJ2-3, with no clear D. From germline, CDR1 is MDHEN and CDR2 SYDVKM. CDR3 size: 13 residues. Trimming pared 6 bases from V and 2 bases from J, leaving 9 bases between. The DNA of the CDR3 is TGTGCCAGCAGATCGGTCTCCACAGATACGCAGTATTTT. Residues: CASRSVSTDTQYF. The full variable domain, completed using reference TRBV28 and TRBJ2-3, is DVKVTQSSRYLVKRTGEKVFLECVQDMDHENMFWYRQDPGLGLRLIYFSYDVKMKEKGDIPEGYSVSREKKERFSLILESASTNQTSMYLCASRSVSTDTQYFGPGTRLTVL.

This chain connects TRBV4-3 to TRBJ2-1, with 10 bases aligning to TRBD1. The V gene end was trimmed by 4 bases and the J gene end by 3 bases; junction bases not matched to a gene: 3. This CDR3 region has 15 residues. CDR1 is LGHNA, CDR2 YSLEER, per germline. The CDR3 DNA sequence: TGCGCCAGCAGCCGTGGGACAGGGGTCTACAATGAGCAGTTCTTC. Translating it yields CASSRGTGVYNEQFF.

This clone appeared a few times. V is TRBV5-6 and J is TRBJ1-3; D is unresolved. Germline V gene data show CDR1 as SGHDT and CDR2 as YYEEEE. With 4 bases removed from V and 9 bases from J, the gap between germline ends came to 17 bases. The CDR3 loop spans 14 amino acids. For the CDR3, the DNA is TGTGCCAGCAGCCCCCCTGGAAGGGAGGCCACCATATATTTT. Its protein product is CASSPPGREATIYF.

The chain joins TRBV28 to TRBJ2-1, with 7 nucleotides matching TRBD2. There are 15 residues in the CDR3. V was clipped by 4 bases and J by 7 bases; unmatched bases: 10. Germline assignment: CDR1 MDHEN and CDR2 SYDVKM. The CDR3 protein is CASSSTSSGVNEQFF. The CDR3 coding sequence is TGTGCCAGCAGTTCGACTAGCTCGGGAGTTAATGAGCAGTTCTTC.

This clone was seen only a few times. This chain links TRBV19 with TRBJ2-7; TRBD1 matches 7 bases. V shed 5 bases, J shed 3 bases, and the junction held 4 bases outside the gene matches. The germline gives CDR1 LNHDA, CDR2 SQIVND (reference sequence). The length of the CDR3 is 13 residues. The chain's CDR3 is CASSSRDSYEQYF. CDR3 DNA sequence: TGTGCCAGTAGTTCCCGGGACAGCTACGAGCAGTACTTC.

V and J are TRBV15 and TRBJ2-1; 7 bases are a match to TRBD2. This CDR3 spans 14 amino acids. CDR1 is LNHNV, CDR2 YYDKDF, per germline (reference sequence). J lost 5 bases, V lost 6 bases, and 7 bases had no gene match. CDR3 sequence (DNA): TGTGCCACCAGGGGGCTAGCGGTAAACAATGAGCAGTTCTTC. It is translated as CATRGLAVNNEQFF.

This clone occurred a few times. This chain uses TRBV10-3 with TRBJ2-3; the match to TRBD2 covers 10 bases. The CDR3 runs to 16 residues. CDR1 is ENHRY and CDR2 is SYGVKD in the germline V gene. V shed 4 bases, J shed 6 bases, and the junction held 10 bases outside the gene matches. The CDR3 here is CAISGRIAGGEDTQYF. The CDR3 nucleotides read TGTGCCATCAGTGGGAGAATAGCGGGGGGCGAGGATACGCAGTATTTT.

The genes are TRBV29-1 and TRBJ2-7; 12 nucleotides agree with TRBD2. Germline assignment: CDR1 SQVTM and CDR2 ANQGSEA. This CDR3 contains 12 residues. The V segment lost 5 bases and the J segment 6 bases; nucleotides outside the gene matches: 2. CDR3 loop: CSVLAGGGEQYF. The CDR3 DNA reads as TGCAGCGTTCTAGCGGGAGGGGGCGAGCAGTACTTC.

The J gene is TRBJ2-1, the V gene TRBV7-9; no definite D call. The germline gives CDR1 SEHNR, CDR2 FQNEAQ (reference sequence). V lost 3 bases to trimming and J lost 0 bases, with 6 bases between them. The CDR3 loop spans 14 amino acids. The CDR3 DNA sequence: TGTGCCAGCAGCTTCGAGGACTCCTACAATGAGCAGTTCTTC. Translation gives CASSFEDSYNEQFF.

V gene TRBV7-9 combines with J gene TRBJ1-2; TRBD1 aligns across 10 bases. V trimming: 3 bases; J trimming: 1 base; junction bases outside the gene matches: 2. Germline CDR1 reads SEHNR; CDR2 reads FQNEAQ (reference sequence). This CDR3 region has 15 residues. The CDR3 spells CASSFRDRGNYGYTF. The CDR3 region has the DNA TGTGCCAGCAGCTTCCGGGACAGGGGTAACTATGGCTACACCTTC.

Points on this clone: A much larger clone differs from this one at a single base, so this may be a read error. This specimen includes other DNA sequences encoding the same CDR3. The CDR3 nucleotides read TGTGCCAGCAGTGATGGCTTGGCTAGCGGGGAAAACCACTCCTACAATGAGCAGTTCTTC. It translates to CASSDGLASGENHSYNEQFF. The chain uses TRBV6-4 and TRBJ2-1, with 9 bases matching TRBD2. Trimming at V came to 3 bases and at J to 0 bases, leaving 15 bases not matched to a gene. The V gene's germline CDR1 is MRHNA and CDR2 SNTAGT. The CDR3 runs to 20 residues.

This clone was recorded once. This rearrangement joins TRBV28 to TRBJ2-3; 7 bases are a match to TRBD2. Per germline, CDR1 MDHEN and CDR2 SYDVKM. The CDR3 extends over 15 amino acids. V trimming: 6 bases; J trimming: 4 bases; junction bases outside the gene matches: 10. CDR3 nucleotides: TGTGCCAGCAGCCCTGAGGGAGCGGGGCCAGATACGCAGTATTTT. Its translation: CASSPEGAGPDTQYF. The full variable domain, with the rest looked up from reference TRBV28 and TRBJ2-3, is DVKVTQSSRYLVKRTGEKVFLECVQDMDHENMFWYRQDPGLGLRLIYFSYDVKMKEKGDIPEGYSVSREKKERFSLILESASTNQTSMYLCASSPEGAGPDTQYFGPGTRLTVL.

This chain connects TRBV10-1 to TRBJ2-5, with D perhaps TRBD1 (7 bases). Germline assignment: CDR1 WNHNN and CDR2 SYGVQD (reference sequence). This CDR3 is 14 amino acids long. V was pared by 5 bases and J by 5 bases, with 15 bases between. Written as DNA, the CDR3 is TGCGCCAGCAGTAATGTACAGGGGAGGGAGACCCAGTACTTC. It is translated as CASSNVQGRETQYF.

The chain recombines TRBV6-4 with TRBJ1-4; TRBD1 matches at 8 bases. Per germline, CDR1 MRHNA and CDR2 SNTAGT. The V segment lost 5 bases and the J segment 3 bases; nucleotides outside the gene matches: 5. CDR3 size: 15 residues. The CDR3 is CASSRTGSANEKLFF. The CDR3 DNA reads TGTGCCAGCAGTCGGACAGGGTCGGCTAATGAAAAACTGTTTTTT.

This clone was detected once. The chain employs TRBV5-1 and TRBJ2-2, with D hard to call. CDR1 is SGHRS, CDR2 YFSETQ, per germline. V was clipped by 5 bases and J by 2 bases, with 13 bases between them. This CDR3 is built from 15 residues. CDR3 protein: CASRRSAGNTGELFF. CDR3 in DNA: TGCGCCAGCAGAAGATCCGCAGGAAACACCGGGGAGCTGTTTTTT.

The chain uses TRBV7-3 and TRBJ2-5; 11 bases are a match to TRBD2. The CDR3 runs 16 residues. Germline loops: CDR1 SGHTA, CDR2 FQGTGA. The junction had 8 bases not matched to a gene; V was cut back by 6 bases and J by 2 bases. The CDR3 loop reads CASSPIAGGPQETQYF. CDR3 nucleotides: TGTGCCAGCAGTCCGATAGCGGGAGGGCCACAAGAGACCCAGTACTTC.

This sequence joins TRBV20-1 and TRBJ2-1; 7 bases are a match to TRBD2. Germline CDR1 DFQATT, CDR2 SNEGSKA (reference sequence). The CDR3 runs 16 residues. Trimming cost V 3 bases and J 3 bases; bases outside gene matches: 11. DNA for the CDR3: TGCAGTGCTAGTGAAGTCGGAGCGGGGAGCTACAATGAGCAGTTCTTC. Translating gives CSASEVGAGSYNEQFF.

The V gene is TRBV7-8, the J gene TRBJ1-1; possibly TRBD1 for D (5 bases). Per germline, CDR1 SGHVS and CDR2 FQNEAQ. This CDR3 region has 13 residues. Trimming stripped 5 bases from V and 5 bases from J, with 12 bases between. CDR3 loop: CASSPPGGTEAFF. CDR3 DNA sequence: TGTGCCAGCAGCCCCCCGGGGGGGACTGAAGCTTTCTTT.

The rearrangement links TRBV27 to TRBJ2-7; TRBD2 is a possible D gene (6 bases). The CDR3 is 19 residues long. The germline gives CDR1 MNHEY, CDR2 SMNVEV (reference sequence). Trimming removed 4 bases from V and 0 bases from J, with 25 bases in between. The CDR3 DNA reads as TGTGCCAGCAGTTCGGACGGTGGGAGGTGGGTGCCCCGCTCCTACGAGCAGTACTTC. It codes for CASSSDGGRWVPRSYEQYF.

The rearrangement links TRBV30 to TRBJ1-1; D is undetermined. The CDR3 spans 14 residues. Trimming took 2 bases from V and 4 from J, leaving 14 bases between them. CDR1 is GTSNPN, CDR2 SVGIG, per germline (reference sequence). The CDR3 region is CAWSPRPEGTEAFF. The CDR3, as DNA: TGTGCCTGGAGTCCACGCCCCGAGGGCACTGAAGCTTTCTTT.

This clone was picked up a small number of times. CDR3 amino acids: CSAVQSSYEQYF. In DNA form, the CDR3 reads TGCAGCGCTGTACAGAGCTCCTACGAGCAGTACTTC. The chain joins TRBV29-1 to TRBJ2-7, with D hard to call. There are 12 residues in the CDR3. CDR1 is SQVTM and CDR2 is ANQGSEA in the germline V gene. Trimming pared 7 bases from V and 0 bases from J, leaving 10 bases between.

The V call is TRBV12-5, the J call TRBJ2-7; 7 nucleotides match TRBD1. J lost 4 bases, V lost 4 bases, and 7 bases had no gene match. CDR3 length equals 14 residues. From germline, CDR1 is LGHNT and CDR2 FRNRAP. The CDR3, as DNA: TGTGCTAGTGGTTCCACCTTGACAGGGTACGAGCAGTACTTC. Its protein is CASGSTLTGYEQYF. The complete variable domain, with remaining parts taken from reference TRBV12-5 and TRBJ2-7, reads DARVTQTPRHKVTEMGQEVTMRCQPILGHNTVFWYRQTMMQGLELLAYFRNRAPLDDSGMPKDRFSAEMPDATLATLKIQPSEPRDSAVYFCASGSTLTGYEQYFGPGTRLTVT.

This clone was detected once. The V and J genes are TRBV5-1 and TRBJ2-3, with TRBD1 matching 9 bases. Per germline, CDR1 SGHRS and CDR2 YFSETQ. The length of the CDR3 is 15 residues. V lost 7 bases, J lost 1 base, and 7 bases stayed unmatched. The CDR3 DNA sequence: TGCGCCAGCGCCCAAACAGGGGGCGGCACAGATACGCAGTATTTT. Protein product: CASAQTGGGTDTQYF.

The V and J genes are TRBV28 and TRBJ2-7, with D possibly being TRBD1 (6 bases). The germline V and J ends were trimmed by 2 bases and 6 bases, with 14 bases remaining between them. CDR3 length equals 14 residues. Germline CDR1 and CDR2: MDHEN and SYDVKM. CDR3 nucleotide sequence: TGTGCCAGCAGTTTACAACAGGGACGTTCCGAGCAGTACTTC. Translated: CASSLQQGRSEQYF. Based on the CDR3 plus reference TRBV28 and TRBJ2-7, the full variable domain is DVKVTQSSRYLVKRTGEKVFLECVQDMDHENMFWYRQDPGLGLRLIYFSYDVKMKEKGDIPEGYSVSREKKERFSLILESASTNQTSMYLCASSLQQGRSEQYFGPGTRLTVT.